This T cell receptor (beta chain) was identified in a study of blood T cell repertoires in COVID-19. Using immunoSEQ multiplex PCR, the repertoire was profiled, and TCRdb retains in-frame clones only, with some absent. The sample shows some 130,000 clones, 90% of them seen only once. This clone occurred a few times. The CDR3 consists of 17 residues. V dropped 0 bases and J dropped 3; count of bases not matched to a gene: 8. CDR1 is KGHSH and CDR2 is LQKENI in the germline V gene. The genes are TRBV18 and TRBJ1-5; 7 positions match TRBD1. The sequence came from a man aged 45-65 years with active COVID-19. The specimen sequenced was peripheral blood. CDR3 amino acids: CASSPPSTGRNNQPQHF. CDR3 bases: TGTGCCAGCTCACCACCCTCGACAGGGAGGAACAATCAGCCCCAGCATTTT. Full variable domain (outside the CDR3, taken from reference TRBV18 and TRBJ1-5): NAGVMQNPRHLVRRRGQEARLRCSPMKGHSHVYWYRQLPEEGLKFMVYLQKENIIDESGMPKERFSAEFPKEGPSILRIQQVVRGDSAAYFCASSPPSTGRNNQPQHFGDGTRLSIL.